These 18 T cell receptor beta chains were all obtained from the same sample, sequenced in a study of T cell clones after liver transplantation. The assay was immunoSEQ multiplex PCR, and TCRdb's table has in-frame clones only and misses some. The table includes roughly 74,000 clones, 80% detected once. The material sequenced was CD4+ T cells from blood, taken before liver transplant. The receptor source for this set is a human donor who received a liver transplant.

The chain links TRBV5-1 to TRBJ2-1; D may be TRBD2 (5 bases). Germline CDR1 and CDR2: SGHRS and YFSETQ. There are 16 residues in the CDR3. Trimming left V 0 bases short and J 3 bases short, with 13 bases between. The CDR3 region is CASSLAWTGNYNEQFF. CDR3 DNA sequence: TGCGCCAGCAGCTTGGCGTGGACTGGAAACTACAATGAGCAGTTCTTC.

This rearrangement joins TRBV7-2 to TRBJ2-7; tentative D call: TRBD2 (5 bases). The CDR3 has 15 residues. Trimming removed 2 bases at V and 4 bases at J, with 15 bases between. Germline CDR1 and CDR2: SGHTA and FQGNSA. CDR3 in DNA: TGTGCCAGCAGCTTATTCGAGGGAATATCTTACGAGCAGTACTTC. Its protein product is CASSLFEGISYEQYF.

The rearrangement uses TRBV2 and TRBJ2-1, with D perhaps being TRBD1 or TRBD2 (6 bases each). The CDR3 is made up of 14 amino acids. Germline V lookup: CDR1 SNHLY, CDR2 FYNNEI. Trimming removed 3 bases at V and 8 bases at J, with 14 bases between. The CDR3 loop reads CASSEGGLVDEQFF. The DNA of the CDR3 is TGTGCCAGCAGTGAGGGGGGCTTGGTAGATGAGCAGTTCTTC.

The gene calls are TRBV29-1 and TRBJ2-4; D tentatively reads TRBD1 or TRBD2 (5 bases each). The CDR3 extends over 14 amino acids. The germline V gene encodes CDR1 SQVTM and CDR2 ANQGSEA. V was cut by 6 bases and J by 0 bases, with 12 bases left in between. CDR3 in amino acids: CSVLTGLAKNIQYF. As DNA, the CDR3 is TGCAGCGTCCTTACAGGACTAGCCAAAAACATTCAGTACTTC.

The chain employs TRBV10-3 and TRBJ2-7; D may be TRBD1 or TRBD2 (7 bases each). The germline V gene encodes CDR1 ENHRY and CDR2 SYGVKD. The V and J ends lost 6 bases and 3 bases respectively, with 18 bases between them. CDR3 length: 15 residues. This chain's CDR3 is CAIREGAGELYEQYF. The CDR3 DNA follows: TGTGCCATCAGAGAGGGGGCGGGAGAACTCTACGAGCAGTACTTC.

This rearrangement joins TRBV7-2 to TRBJ2-2; D unclear. Looked up from germline, CDR1 is SGHTA and CDR2 is FQGNSA. The CDR3 runs to 14 residues. Trimming pared 3 bases from V and 6 bases from J, leaving 11 bases between. CDR3 DNA: TGTGCCAGCAGCTTGGTCGGCCCGGCCGGGGAGCTGTTTTTT. Amino acids: CASSLVGPAGELFF.

The gene calls are TRBV5-1 and TRBJ2-2, with D unclear. The CDR3 has 13 amino acids. Germline values: CDR1 SGHRS, CDR2 YFSETQ. V lost 0 bases to trimming and J lost 6 bases, with 6 bases between them. The CDR3 coding sequence is TGCGCCAGCAGCTTGGACGGAGCCGGGGAGCTGTTTTTT. Translating it yields CASSLDGAGELFF. Complete variable domain (other parts from reference TRBV5-1 and TRBJ2-2): KAGVTQTPRYLIKTRGQQVTLSCSPISGHRSVSWYQQTPGQGLQFLFEYFSETQRNKGNFPGRFSGRQFSNSRSEMNVSTLELGDSALYLCASSLDGAGELFFGEGSRLTVL.

The CDR3 region is CASSFDYNEQFF. The DNA of the CDR3 is TGTGCCAGCAGTTTTGACTACAATGAGCAGTTCTTC. The chain has TRBV11-2 and TRBJ2-1, with no clear D. Looked up from germline, CDR1 is SGHAT and CDR2 is FQNNGV. This CDR3 comprises 12 residues. V was trimmed by 6 bases and J by 3 bases, leaving 6 bases between them.

The CDR3 spells CASSIAALRGYNEQFF. The CDR3 coding sequence is TGTGCCAGTAGTATAGCGGCACTCAGGGGATACAATGAGCAGTTCTTC. This chain connects TRBV19 to TRBJ2-1; tentatively, D is TRBD1 (6 bases). CDR1 is LNHDA and CDR2 is SQIVND in the germline V gene (reference sequence). V shed 1 base and J shed 4 bases, with 14 bases lying between them. CDR3 length: 16 residues.

The J gene is TRBJ1-4, the V gene TRBV28; 7 bases agree with TRBD1. V dropped 7 bases and J dropped 4; count of bases not matched to a gene: 6. The germline V gene encodes CDR1 MDHEN and CDR2 SYDVKM. The CDR3 is 14 residues long. CDR3 residues: CASNYRGGNEKLFF. The CDR3, as DNA: TGTGCCAGCAACTACAGGGGAGGTAATGAAAAACTGTTTTTT.

The J gene is TRBJ2-2, the V gene TRBV28, with TRBD2 as a possible D gene (6 bases). Germline V CDR1 and CDR2: MDHEN, SYDVKM. The CDR3 is made up of 13 amino acids. Trimming cost V 6 bases and J 7 bases, with 12 bases left between them. The CDR3 DNA reads TGTGCCAGCAGATGGACGGGGGACGGGGAGCTGTTTTTT. Residues: CASRWTGDGELFF.

This clone was seen a handful of times. The rearrangement joins TRBV7-9 to TRBJ2-2; the D is unclear. The CDR3 covers 13 residues. The V gene lost 2 bases and the J gene lost 7 bases, with 8 bases spanning the gap. Germline V lookup: CDR1 SEHNR, CDR2 FQNEAQ (reference sequence). CDR3 in DNA: TGTGCCAGCAGCTTAACTGGGGACGGGGAGCTGTTTTTT. This encodes CASSLTGDGELFF.

The CDR3 DNA sequence: TGTGCCAGCAGCACCGCCGGGACAGGGGGTAATCAGCCCCAGCATTTT. This encodes CASSTAGTGGNQPQHF. V usage is TRBV11-2 and J usage is TRBJ1-5; TRBD1 matches 11 bases. Germline CDR1 reads SGHAT; CDR2 reads FQNNGV. The CDR3 contains 16 residues. The V segment lost 5 bases and the J segment 4 bases; nucleotides outside the gene matches: 7.

This clone was seen a few times. This sequence joins TRBV6-5 and TRBJ1-5; no reliable D call. This CDR3 region has 15 residues. V lost 4 bases to trimming and J lost 6 bases, with 16 bases between them. Per germline, CDR1 MNHEY and CDR2 SVGAGI. The CDR3 DNA sequence: TGTGCCAGCAGTTCTCCAGGTTCGAGAAGTCAGCCCCAGCATTTT. Encoded protein: CASSSPGSRSQPQHF.

The V and J genes are TRBV7-8 and TRBJ2-7; no firm D call. The germline CDR1 and CDR2 sequences are SGHVS and FQNEAQ. The V end lost 5 bases, the J end lost 2 bases, and 13 bases lay between the germline ends. The CDR3 covers 14 residues. The CDR3 here is CASSHRMDTYEQYF. In nucleotides, the CDR3 is TGTGCCAGCAGCCACCGGATGGATACCTACGAGCAGTACTTC.

The chain carries TRBV2 and TRBJ1-1, with TRBD1 matching over 9 bases. CDR3 length equals 16 residues. Germline V CDR1 and CDR2: SNHLY, FYNNEI. J gave up 0 bases and V 5 bases, and 7 bases lay outside the gene matches. The CDR3 region is CASSQQGAWMNTEAFF. The CDR3 DNA reads as TGTGCCAGCAGTCAACAGGGGGCTTGGATGAACACTGAAGCTTTCTTT.

The chain combines TRBV30 with TRBJ2-3; TRBD2 might be the D (6 bases). The CDR3 sequence is 15 residues long. Germline CDR1 GTSNPN, CDR2 SVGIG (reference sequence). V shed 1 base and J shed 2 bases, with 13 bases lying between them. CDR3 sequence reads: CAWSGRGTFTDTQYF. Written as DNA, the CDR3 is TGTGCCTGGAGTGGGCGGGGAACCTTCACAGATACGCAGTATTTT. The full variable domain, its missing parts supplied by reference TRBV30 and TRBJ2-3, is SQTIHQWPATLVQPVGSPLSLECTVEGTSNPNLYWYRQAAGRGLQLLFYSVGIGQISSEVPQNLSASRPQDRQFILSSKKLLLSDSGFYLCAWSGRGTFTDTQYFGPGTRLTVL.

The chain recombines TRBV5-4 with TRBJ1-1; the match to TRBD1 covers 11 bases. J lost 3 bases, V lost 3 bases, and 1 base had no gene match. Germline V gene sequence: CDR1 SGHNT, CDR2 YYREEE (reference sequence). The CDR3 runs 14 residues. CDR3: CASSWGQGDTEAFF. The CDR3 DNA sequence: TGTGCCAGCAGCTGGGGACAGGGGGACACTGAAGCTTTCTTT.